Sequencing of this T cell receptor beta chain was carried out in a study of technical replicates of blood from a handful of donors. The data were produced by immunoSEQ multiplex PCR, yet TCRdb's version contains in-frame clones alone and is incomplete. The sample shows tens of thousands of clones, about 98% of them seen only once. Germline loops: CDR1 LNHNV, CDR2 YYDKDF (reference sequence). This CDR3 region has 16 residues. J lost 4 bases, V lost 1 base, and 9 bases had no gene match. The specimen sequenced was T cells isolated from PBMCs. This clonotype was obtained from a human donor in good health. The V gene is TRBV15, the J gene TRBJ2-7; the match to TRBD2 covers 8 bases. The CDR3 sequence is CATSRVGGAGDYEQYF. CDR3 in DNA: TGTGCCACCAGCAGAGTGGGGGGAGCGGGGGATTACGAGCAGTACTTC.